The 7 T cell receptor beta chains below all came from one sample that was sequenced in a study of immune evolution from preneoplasia to lung adenocarcinoma. Clones were read by immunoSEQ multiplex PCR, and TCRdb kept only the in-frame ones, dropping some. The profile covers some 21,000 clones, with over 70% appearing a single time and over 5% taken by the ten largest. Sequencing was carried out using FFPE invasive lung adenocarcinoma tissue. These receptors were taken from a person aged 55 to 70 with lung adenocarcinoma.

The chain has TRBV29-1 and TRBJ1-1, with 7 bases lining up with TRBD1. The CDR3 has 14 residues. In germline, CDR1 is SQVTM, CDR2 ANQGSEA. The V and J ends lost 0 bases and 4 bases, in that order; junction bases with no gene match: 5. DNA of the CDR3: TGCAGCGTTGAAGATACGCCAGGGGGCACTGAAGCTTTCTTT. Amino acids: CSVEDTPGGTEAFF.

J is TRBJ2-7 and V is TRBV7-9; D unresolved. In germline, CDR1 is SEHNR, CDR2 FQNEAQ (reference sequence). The V gene lost 5 bases and the J gene lost 1 base, with 9 bases spanning the gap. CDR3 length: 13 amino acids. The CDR3 coding sequence is TGTGCCAGCAGCCGGACCATATCCTACGAGCAGTACTTC. Amino acids: CASSRTISYEQYF.

V gene TRBV28 combines with J gene TRBJ2-1, with D unresolved. V was clipped by 5 bases and J by 3 bases, with 8 bases between them. The CDR3 has 13 residues. Looked up from germline, CDR1 is MDHEN and CDR2 is SYDVKM. CDR3 bases: TGTGCCAGCAGTACTGGATACTACAATGAGCAGTTCTTC. Protein: CASSTGYYNEQFF.

Judged by abundance, this clone is medium-sized. This rearrangement joins TRBV11-2 to TRBJ2-7, with TRBD2 matching over 11 bases. The CDR3 loop spans 16 amino acids. Germline V CDR1 and CDR2: SGHAT, FQNNGV. Trimming at V came to 4 bases and at J to 3 bases, leaving 8 bases not matched to a gene. For the CDR3, the DNA is TGTGCCAGCAGCTATACCGGGACTAGCGGCGTCTACGAGCAGTACTTC. Protein product: CASSYTGTSGVYEQYF.

The chain joins TRBV2 to TRBJ2-3, with a possible D match to TRBD1 (5 bases). The germline V and J ends were trimmed by 0 bases and 2 bases, with 15 bases remaining between them. This CDR3 comprises 17 residues. Germline V gene sequence: CDR1 SNHLY, CDR2 FYNNEI. The CDR3: CASSEAAGYGNTDTQYF. CDR3 coding DNA: TGTGCCAGCAGTGAAGCCGCAGGGTATGGGAACACAGATACGCAGTATTTT.

This clone was found once. The J gene is TRBJ1-1, the V gene TRBV7-2; unclear D gene. The ends were cut back, 5 bases at V and 4 bases at J, with 8 bases in the middle. The germline CDR1 and CDR2 sequences are SGHTA and FQGNSA. CDR3 size: 12 residues. Here the CDR3 DNA reads TGTGCCAGCAGCCCAACCCTCACTGAAGCTTTCTTT. This codes for CASSPTLTEAFF.

This chain uses TRBV5-4 with TRBJ2-3; D unresolved. Trimming shortened V by 4 bases and J by 1 base, and 7 bases separated the two germline ends. The CDR3 length is 13 residues. Per germline, CDR1 SGHNT and CDR2 YYREEE (reference sequence). The CDR3 nucleotides are TGTGCCAGCAGCCGTGACGGCACAGATACGCAGTATTTT. It specifies CASSRDGTDTQYF. The complete variable domain, with remaining parts taken from reference TRBV5-4 and TRBJ2-3, reads ETGVTQSPTHLIKTRGQQVTLRCSSQSGHNTVSWYQQALGQGPQFIFQYYREEENGRGNFPPRFSGLQFPNYSSELNVNALELDDSALYLCASSRDGTDTQYFGPGTRLTVL.